The entry below gives a single T cell receptor beta chain sequence along with its context. What it recognizes is unknown. This sample is drawn from a study of identical twins. Study-wide points: For cord blood, abundant beta clonotypes had fewer insertions, unlike memory repertoires, which showed none. Models came in too low on out-of-frame TCR alpha sharing in monozygotic twins.

The V gene's germline CDR1 is SEHNR and CDR2 FQNEAQ (reference sequence). The CDR3 covers 15 residues. Deletions cut 2 bases from V and 0 bases from J, with 8 bases between. Template switching created a universal primer site, and the cDNA included unique molecular identifiers. Using its own MiXCR run on the 5' RACE reads, TCRdb lists one record per CDR3 protein. The sample holds about 530,000 distinct CDR3 sequences; approximately 20% are singletons and the top ten take around 0.48%. The sample also formed part of further work on yellow fever vaccine responses in identical twins. From that study: Twins reportedly showed a vaccine T cell response that seemed partly convergent and partly personalized.

The material sequenced was CD4+ T cells sorted from blood. The sequence was collected from a woman aged 18-29 years in good health. The chain is built from TRBV7-9 and TRBJ2-1, with D uncertain. CDR3 bases: TGTGCCAGCAGCTTATACACAAACTCCTACAATGAGCAGTTCTTC. It is translated as CASSLYTNSYNEQFF.